These T cell receptor beta chains were read from a single sample in a study of blood T cell repertoires in COVID-19. Data came from immunoSEQ multiplex PCR; TCRdb stores just in-frame clones and leaves some out. This repertoire shows some 95,000 clones, approximately 86% found once; its top ten account for 0.95% to 1.5%. Sequencing was carried out using peripheral blood. The receptors originated from an elderly man with active or convalescent COVID-19. Each CDR3 is given with its conserved first and last residue. Fields, in order: CDR3 protein, CDR3 DNA, J gene, CDR3 length, clone size, V gene, D gene. A D gene is named only where the DNA matches it firmly. The listing skips clone size in some rows; elsewhere it reads once, few, many or a size class.

CASSLVHSLGAFGYTF,TGTGCCAGCAGCTTGGTGCACTCCCTAGGGGCCTTTGGCTACACCTTC,TRBJ1-2,16,-,TRBV5-6,-
CASSSPQSTEAFF,TGTGCCAGCAGCAGCCCACAGAGCACTGAAGCTTTCTTT,TRBJ1-1,13,once,TRBV27,-
CASSKGGGRNTGELFF,TGTGCCAGCAGCAAAGGGGGCGGGAGAAACACCGGGGAGCTGTTTTTT,TRBJ2-2,16,-,TRBV21-1,-
CAIGEENEKLFF,TGTGCCATAGGAGAGGAGAATGAAAAACTGTTTTTT,TRBJ1-4,12,-,TRBV2,-
CASTTRGGRGRDTQYF,TGTGCCAGCACTACGCGGGGCGGGAGGGGAAGAGATACGCAGTATTTT,TRBJ2-3,16,-,TRBV5-6,TRBD2
CASSTRTGGLGTQYF,TGTGCCAGCAGCACCCGGACAGGGGGTTTGGGGACCCAGTACTTC,TRBJ2-5,15,-,TRBV3-1/TRBV3-2,TRBD1
CASSPRQENTEAFF,TGTGCCAGCAGCCCTCGACAGGAGAACACTGAAGCTTTCTTT,TRBJ1-1,14,few,TRBV9,-
CASSTLSGGQETQYF,TGTGCCAGTAGTACCCTTAGCGGGGGCCAAGAGACCCAGTACTTC,TRBJ2-5,15,-,TRBV19,TRBD2
CASSRSRDRGGYTF,TGTGCCAGCAGTCGATCCCGGGACAGGGGCGGCTACACCTTC,TRBJ1-2,14,-,TRBV6-6,TRBD1
CASSHRDSLIYGYTF,TGTGCCAGCAGTCATCGGGACAGCCTAATCTATGGCTACACCTTC,TRBJ1-2,15,once,TRBV5-6,TRBD1
CASSLSGATYEQYF,TGTGCCAGCAGCCTTAGCGGGGCTACCTACGAGCAGTACTTC,TRBJ2-7,14,once,TRBV28,TRBD2
CASSPDRVGNQPQHF,TGTGCCAGCAGCCCCGACAGGGTGGGCAATCAGCCCCAGCATTTT,TRBJ1-5,15,once,TRBV6-2/TRBV6-3,TRBD1
CASSLKSTEAFF,TGTGCCAGCAGTTTAAAATCAACTGAAGCTTTCTTT,TRBJ1-1,12,-,TRBV28,-
CASSLGQDRAYEQYF,TGTGCCAGCAGCTTAGGGCAGGACAGGGCCTACGAGCAGTACTTC,TRBJ2-7,15,-,TRBV11-3,TRBD1
CAWSVSATRATEAFF,TGTGCCTGGAGTGTATCCGCAACGAGGGCCACTGAAGCTTTCTTT,TRBJ1-1,15,-,TRBV30,-
CASSKGQGNYEQYF,TGTGCCAGCAGCAAGGGACAGGGAAACTACGAGCAGTACTTC,TRBJ2-7,14,-,TRBV9,TRBD1
CATSGTGANIPDTQYF,TGTGCCACCAGCGGGACAGGGGCAAACATCCCAGATACGCAGTATTTT,TRBJ2-3,16,-,TRBV15,TRBD1
CASSSETSTGTQYF,TGTGCCAGCAGCTCGGAGACTAGCACGGGGACCCAGTACTTC,TRBJ2-5,14,-,TRBV5-4,TRBD2
CASSMDRQVSPLHF,TGTGCCAGCAGCATGGACAGACAAGTGTCACCCCTCCACTTT,TRBJ1-6,14,-,TRBV2,-
CASTPVAGGGVYEQYF,TGTGCCAGCACCCCCGTGGCGGGAGGTGGGGTCTACGAGCAGTACTTC,TRBJ2-7,16,-,TRBV5-8,TRBD2
CASSFDRGSGTEAFF,TGTGCCAGCAGTTTCGACAGGGGAAGTGGGACTGAAGCTTTCTTT,TRBJ1-1,15,-,TRBV6-5,TRBD1
CASSADRGSETQYF,TGTGCCAGCAGCGCGGACAGGGGTTCGGAGACCCAGTACTTC,TRBJ2-5,14,-,TRBV9,TRBD1
CASSRAGGGYNEQFF,TGTGCCAGCAGCCGGGCGGGCGGGGGCTACAATGAGCAGTTCTTC,TRBJ2-1,15,-,TRBV4-2,TRBD2
CAISESRAGGPNNEQFF,TGTGCCATCAGTGAGTCGAGAGCGGGAGGGCCCAACAATGAGCAGTTCTTC,TRBJ2-1,17,-,TRBV10-3,TRBD2